This TCR beta chain was sequenced during a study of control samples from healthy donors and cancer patients. The CDR3 length is 16 residues. V lost 1 base and J lost 2, with 13 bases in between. The germline V gene encodes CDR1 SGHTA and CDR2 FQGTGA. Clones were read by immunoSEQ multiplex PCR, and TCRdb kept only the in-frame ones, dropping some. The sample lists about 130,000 clones, more than 80% occurring once. This TCR was sampled from a man aged 35 to 55 in good health. The rearrangement uses TRBV7-3 and TRBJ2-3, with TRBD2 as a possible D gene (6 bases). The sequenced material came from blood. The CDR3, as DNA: TGTGCCAGCAGCTTAATATGGGACTCTAACACAGATACGCAGTATTTT. Protein: CASSLIWDSNTDTQYF.